This T cell receptor beta chain came from a study of blood T cells in healthy people across ages. CDR3 length: 15 residues. V shed 5 bases and J shed 2 bases, with 15 bases lying between them. Sample-barcoded 5' priming and a J-beta primer mix drove a second PCR of roughly 7 to 11 cycles. TCRdb called the 5' RACE reads again in MiXCR, with one record for every CDR3 protein. Of around 900,000 distinct CDR3 sequences listed, about 51% are singletons. Sequenced: blood. V usage is TRBV12-3 or TRBV12-4 and J usage is TRBJ2-5, with D perhaps matching TRBD1 or TRBD2 (5 bases each). This receptor was obtained from a woman aged 55-69 years in good health. For the CDR3, the DNA is TGTGCCAGCAGTCCCATGCCGGGACCACAAGAGACCCAGTACTTC. Amino acid sequence: CASSPMPGPQETQYF.